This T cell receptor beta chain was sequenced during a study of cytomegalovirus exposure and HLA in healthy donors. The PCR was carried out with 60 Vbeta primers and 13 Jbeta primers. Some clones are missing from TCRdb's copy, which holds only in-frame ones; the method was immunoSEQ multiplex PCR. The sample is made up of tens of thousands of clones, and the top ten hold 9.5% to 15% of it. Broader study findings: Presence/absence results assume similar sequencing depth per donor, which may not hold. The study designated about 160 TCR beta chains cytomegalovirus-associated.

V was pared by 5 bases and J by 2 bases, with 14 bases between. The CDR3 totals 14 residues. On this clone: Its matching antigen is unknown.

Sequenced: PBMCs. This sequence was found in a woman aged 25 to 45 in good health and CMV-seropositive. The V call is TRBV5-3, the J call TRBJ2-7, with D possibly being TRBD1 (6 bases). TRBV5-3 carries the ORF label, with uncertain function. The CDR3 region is CARRGRDITYEQYF. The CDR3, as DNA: TGTGCCAGAAGGGGCCGGGACATAACCTACGAGCAGTACTTC.